The sequence of this T cell receptor (beta chain) was determined in a study of response to subunit inactivated influenza vaccine. Points from the study as a whole: The authors proposed limited new T cell recruitment per seasonal influenza vaccination.

This clonotype came up a few times. The target antigen is unknown. Each CDR3 protein is one row after TCRdb ran MiXCR on the RT-PCR reads. The sample includes around 570,000 distinct CDR3 sequences, 7.6% of them seen just once. The clonotype comes from a man aged 50-75 years who received an inactivated influenza vaccine. The sequences come from PBMCs from blood, collected 23 to 25 months after vaccination.

This CDR3 reads CASSRWGDDEQYF. CDR3 sequence (DNA): TGCGCCAGCAGCCGGTGGGGGGACGACGAGCAGTACTTC. The V and J genes are TRBV5-1 and TRBJ2-7, with D possibly TRBD2 on 6 matching bases. V shed 4 bases and J shed 5 bases, with 13 bases lying between them. Germline V gene data show CDR1 as SGHRS and CDR2 as YFSETQ. This CDR3 comprises 13 residues.